The 24 T cell receptor beta chains below all came from one sample that was sequenced in a study of T cell repertoires in cytomegalovirus infection. No cognate antigen is known for these TCRs. One entry per CDR3 protein, called by TCRdb with MiXCR from the reads. Of 27,000 or so distinct CDR3 sequences in the sample, about 19% were seen once. The sequenced sample was CD8+ T cells from cultured PBMCs, obtained from culture after CMV antigen stimulation. The receptors originated from a human donor in good health (CMV status not recorded). Some clones in this sample may be carry-over from other donors' samples.

This chain connects TRBV6-5 to TRBJ2-1; D possibly corresponds to TRBD2 (6 bases). V gave up 2 bases and J gave up 5 bases, with 10 bases separating them. The CDR3 has 14 amino acids. Looked up from germline, CDR1 is MNHEY and CDR2 is SVGAGI. The DNA of the CDR3 is TGTGCCAGCAGTTACGGGGACTTTAACAATGAGCAGTTCTTC. It encodes CASSYGDFNNEQFF.

The sample holds many counts of this clonotype. The chain has TRBV7-2 and TRBJ2-1, with 12 bases aligning to TRBD2. With 4 bases clipped from V and 2 bases from J, the junction kept 6 bases outside the gene matches. Germline V gene lookup returns CDR1 SGHTA and CDR2 FQGNSA. The CDR3 loop spans 17 amino acids. This chain's CDR3 is CASSSLTSGGTYNEQFF. DNA of the CDR3: TGTGCCAGCAGCTCCCTGACTAGCGGGGGAACCTACAATGAGCAGTTCTTC.

This chain uses TRBV7-8 with TRBJ1-1; TRBD1 agrees at 7 bases. Germline lookup yields CDR1 SGHVS and CDR2 FQNEAQ. CDR3 size: 13 residues. After removal of 6 bases from V and 8 bases from J, the junction contained 9 bases not matched to a gene. Written as DNA, the CDR3 is TGTGCCAGCAGTCTCCGGGACAGTAGGGAAGCTTTCTTT. It specifies CASSLRDSREAFF.

This chain connects TRBV7-9 to TRBJ2-1; the D gene could be TRBD1 or TRBD2 (5 bases each). The germline CDR1 and CDR2 sequences are SEHNR and FQNEAQ (reference sequence). The CDR3 extends over 16 amino acids. V gave up 3 bases and J gave up 8 bases, with 20 bases separating them. The CDR3 nucleotides are TGTGCCAGCAGCTTCCCACCGGGACCCTATCGCGATGAGCAGTTCTTC. It translates to CASSFPPGPYRDEQFF.

This sequence joins TRBV28 and TRBJ2-5; 7 bases match TRBD2. The CDR3 loop spans 14 amino acids. CDR1 and CDR2 from the germline V gene are MDHEN and SYDVKM. With 4 bases clipped from V and 5 bases from J, the junction kept 7 bases outside the gene matches. CDR3 DNA: TGTGCCAGCAGTTCACGCGGGGGAAGGGAGACCCAGTACTTC. Protein product: CASSSRGGRETQYF.

J is TRBJ1-2 and V is TRBV7-3; 8 bases agree with TRBD1. CDR1 and CDR2 from the germline V gene are SGHTA and FQGTGA. Germline trimming cut 5 bases from V and 4 bases from J; bases unmatched to any gene: 6. CDR3 length: 14 amino acids. The CDR3 region has the DNA TGTGCCAGCAGCCGAGGACAGGGTGGCTATGGCTACACCTTC. Its translation is CASSRGQGGYGYTF.

V is TRBV10-3 and J is TRBJ2-7; TRBD2 might be the D (6 bases). This CDR3 has 15 amino acids. Trimming took off 0 bases at V and 4 bases at J, with 13 bases between the two ends. Looked up from germline, CDR1 is ENHRY and CDR2 is SYGVKD. CDR3 sequence reads: CAISESSSASYEQYF. CDR3 nucleotides: TGTGCCATCAGTGAGTCGTCTAGCGCGAGTTACGAGCAGTACTTC.

The rearrangement uses TRBV2 and TRBJ1-1, with 7 bases that match TRBD1. Trimming cost V 9 bases and J 7 bases; bases outside gene matches: 8. CDR3 length: 12 residues. The germline gives CDR1 SNHLY, CDR2 FYNNEI. In DNA form, the CDR3 reads TGTGCCAGAAGGGGGCTAGGGGGTGAAGCTTTCTTT. Encoded protein: CARRGLGGEAFF.

This clonotype was seen more than once but under ten times. The chain combines TRBV10-3 with TRBJ1-5, with unresolved D. This CDR3 spans 13 amino acids. Germline V gives CDR1 ENHRY, CDR2 SYGVKD. V lost 6 bases, J lost 1 base, and 7 bases lay in between. As DNA, the CDR3 is TGTGCCATCAGCCCTTTAAGCAATCAGCCCCAGCATTTT. The encoded protein is CAISPLSNQPQHF.

This clonotype turned up a few times. The J gene is TRBJ2-1, the V gene TRBV13; 11 nucleotides agree with TRBD2. Germline CDR1 and CDR2: PRHDT and FYEKMQ (reference sequence). This CDR3 has 15 amino acids. With V trimmed by 5 bases and J by 10 bases, 10 bases remained unmatched. The CDR3 region is CASSTSGGPLGEQFF. In nucleotides, the CDR3 is TGTGCCAGCAGCACTAGCGGGGGTCCACTTGGGGAGCAGTTCTTC.

This clonotype was seen a few times. The chain is built from TRBV7-3 and TRBJ2-3, with TRBD2 matching over 11 bases. CDR1 and CDR2 (germline): SGHTA, FQGTGA. The CDR3 loop spans 17 amino acids. J was trimmed by 0 bases and V by 4 bases; bases with no gene match: 6. The CDR3 loop is CASSSVTSGNSTDTQYF. In DNA, the CDR3 is TGTGCCAGCAGCTCCGTGACTAGCGGGAACAGCACAGATACGCAGTATTTT.

J is TRBJ2-1 and V is TRBV5-4; D is perhaps TRBD2 (7 bases). Germline-derived CDR1 and CDR2 are SGHNT and YYREEE (reference sequence). The CDR3 length is 17 residues. The V end was cut by 0 bases, the J end by 0 bases, with 13 bases between. The CDR3 here is CASSLVGRGSSYNEQFF. Written as DNA, the CDR3 is TGTGCCAGCAGCTTGGTAGGGAGGGGGAGCTCCTACAATGAGCAGTTCTTC.

The V call is TRBV7-2, the J call TRBJ1-1; D is unresolved. Trimming took 5 bases from V and 1 from J, leaving 14 bases between them. Germline V gives CDR1 SGHTA, CDR2 FQGNSA. The CDR3 length is 15 residues. CDR3 DNA sequence: TGTGCCAGCAGCACAAGCGTCCCAGAGAACACTGAAGCTTTCTTT. Its protein product is CASSTSVPENTEAFF.

This clonotype was seen a few times. The J gene is TRBJ1-1, the V gene TRBV7-9; 8 nucleotides line up with TRBD1. Germline CDR1 and CDR2: SEHNR and FQNEAQ (reference sequence). Losses at the gene ends were 7 bases for V and 1 base for J; bases not matched to a gene: 5. CDR3 length: 14 residues. The CDR3 is CASTQGAGNTEAFF. Here the CDR3 DNA reads TGTGCCAGCACTCAGGGGGCAGGGAACACTGAAGCTTTCTTT.

The chain carries TRBV19 and TRBJ1-5; 12 bases match TRBD1. V was pared by 7 bases and J by 7 bases, with 5 bases of the junction left unmatched. The CDR3 runs to 14 residues. The germline V gene has CDR1 LNHDA and CDR2 SQIVND (reference sequence). CDR3 residues: CASMGTGGWQPQHF. DNA for the CDR3: TGTGCCAGTATGGGGACAGGGGGCTGGCAGCCCCAGCATTTT.

This clonotype was picked up many times. This rearrangement joins TRBV7-9 to TRBJ1-1, with D perhaps matching TRBD1 (5 bases). CDR1 SEHNR and CDR2 FQNEAQ come from the germline V gene (reference sequence). The CDR3 contains 13 residues. V was shortened by 1 base and J by 6 bases, with 9 bases between the two germline ends. Here the CDR3 reads CASSLDWGAEAFF. CDR3 in DNA: TGTGCCAGCAGCTTAGATTGGGGCGCTGAAGCTTTCTTT.

This clonotype was seen ten or more times. V usage is TRBV28 and J usage is TRBJ1-1; 7 bases are a match to TRBD1. The V segment lost 2 bases and the J segment 6 bases; nucleotides outside the gene matches: 9. CDR1 is MDHEN and CDR2 is SYDVKM in the germline V gene. The CDR3 loop spans 15 amino acids. The CDR3 here is CASSLEQGIGAEAFF. CDR3 bases: TGTGCCAGCAGTTTAGAACAGGGGATTGGTGCTGAAGCTTTCTTT.

The rearrangement uses TRBV7-2 and TRBJ2-1; D is unclear. The length of the CDR3 is 17 residues. V lost 4 bases, J lost 10 bases, and 26 bases lay in between. In germline, CDR1 is SGHTA, CDR2 FQGNSA. Here the CDR3 DNA reads TGTGCCAGCAGCTCCAGGTGGGGTCTCCGGGCCCTACCCGAGCAGTTCTTC. Protein: CASSSRWGLRALPEQFF.

This clonotype came up a few times. The chain couples TRBV6-5 to TRBJ2-1; D is ambiguous. This CDR3 has 14 residues. The V end lost 0 bases, the J end lost 8 bases, and 11 bases lay between the germline ends. CDR1 and CDR2 from the germline V gene are MNHEY and SVGAGI. CDR3 region: CASSYSLDFDEQFF. Written as DNA, the CDR3 is TGTGCCAGCAGTTACTCCCTCGATTTTGATGAGCAGTTCTTC.

The chain recombines TRBV7-2 with TRBJ2-3; D unresolved. The CDR3 sequence is 16 residues long. Trimming left V 2 bases short and J 3 bases short, with 15 bases between. Germline CDR1 and CDR2: SGHTA and FQGNSA. In DNA form, the CDR3 reads TGTGCCAGCAGCTTAACCCTAGTAATGGCGACAGATACGCAGTATTTT. Translated, it gives CASSLTLVMATDTQYF. Supplemented by reference TRBV7-2 and TRBJ2-3, the full variable domain reads GAGVSQSPSNKVTEKGKDVELRCDPISGHTALYWYRQSLGQGLEFLIYFQGNSAPDKSGLPSDRFSAERTGGSVSTLTIQRTQQEDSAVYLCASSLTLVMATDTQYFGPGTRLTVL.

The chain has TRBV13 and TRBJ2-7; no definite D call. Between the trimmed V and J ends, which lost 4 bases and 0 bases, there was a span of 13 bases. CDR3 length: 15 residues. Looked up from germline, CDR1 is PRHDT and CDR2 is FYEKMQ (reference sequence). CDR3: CASSYRGRTSYEQYF. CDR3 nucleotide sequence: TGTGCCAGCAGCTACCGAGGTCGGACCTCCTACGAGCAGTACTTC.

V gene TRBV6-6 combines with J gene TRBJ2-5; a weak D match, TRBD2 (5 bases). Germline V gene lookup returns CDR1 MNHNY and CDR2 SVGAGI (reference sequence). This CDR3 is built from 14 residues. The V end was cut by 5 bases, the J end by 4 bases, with 14 bases between. The CDR3 region has the DNA TGTGCCAGCAGTATCCGTGGCGGGTTAGAGACCCAGTACTTC. Residues: CASSIRGGLETQYF.

This clonotype has ten or more counts. V and J are TRBV7-2 and TRBJ2-7; a possible D gene is TRBD2 (5 bases). Germline CDR1 and CDR2: SGHTA and FQGNSA. The CDR3 length is 14 residues. V was cut by 5 bases and J by 2 bases, with 13 bases left in between. The CDR3 coding sequence is TGTGCCAGCAGCCACACCGACTACACCTACGAGCAGTACTTC. Protein product: CASSHTDYTYEQYF.

In its sample, this clonotype was seen a few times. The V call is TRBV6-1, the J call TRBJ2-7; 9 bases are shared with TRBD2. Trimming cost V 0 bases and J 2 bases; bases outside gene matches: 8. The CDR3 runs 17 residues. Germline-derived CDR1 and CDR2 are MNHNS and SASEGT. In nucleotides, the CDR3 is TGTGCCAGCAGTGAAGCACCTAGCGGGATGGGGCCCTACGAGCAGTACTTC. Amino acids: CASSEAPSGMGPYEQYF.